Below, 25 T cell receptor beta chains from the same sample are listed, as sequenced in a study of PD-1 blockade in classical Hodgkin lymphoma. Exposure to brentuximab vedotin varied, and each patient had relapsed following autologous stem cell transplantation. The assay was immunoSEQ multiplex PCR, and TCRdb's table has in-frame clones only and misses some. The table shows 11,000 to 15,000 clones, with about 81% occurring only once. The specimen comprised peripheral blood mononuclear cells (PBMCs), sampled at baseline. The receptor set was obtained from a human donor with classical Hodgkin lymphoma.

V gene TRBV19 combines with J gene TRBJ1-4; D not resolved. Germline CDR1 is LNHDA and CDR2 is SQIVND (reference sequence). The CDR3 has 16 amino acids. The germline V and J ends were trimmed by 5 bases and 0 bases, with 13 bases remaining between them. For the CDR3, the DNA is TGTGCCAGTAGTCACCCAACACGCTCAACTAATGAAAAACTGTTTTTT. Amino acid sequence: CASSHPTRSTNEKLFF.

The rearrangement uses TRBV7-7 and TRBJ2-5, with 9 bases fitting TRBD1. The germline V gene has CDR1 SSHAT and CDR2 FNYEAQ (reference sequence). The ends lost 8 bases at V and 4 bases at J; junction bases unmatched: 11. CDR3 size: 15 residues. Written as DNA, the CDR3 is TGTGCCAGCGGCTCCAACAGGGGGCGTGGAGAGACCCAGTACTTC. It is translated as CASGSNRGRGETQYF.

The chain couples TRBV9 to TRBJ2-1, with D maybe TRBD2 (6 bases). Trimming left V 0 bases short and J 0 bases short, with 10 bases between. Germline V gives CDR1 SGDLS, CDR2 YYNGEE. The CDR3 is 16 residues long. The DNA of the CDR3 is TGTGCCAGCAGCGTAGGGGAGGTTAGCTCCTACAATGAGCAGTTCTTC. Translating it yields CASSVGEVSSYNEQFF.

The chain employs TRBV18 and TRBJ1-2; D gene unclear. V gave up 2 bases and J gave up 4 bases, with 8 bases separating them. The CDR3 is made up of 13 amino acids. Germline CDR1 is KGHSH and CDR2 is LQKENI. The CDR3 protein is CASSPSDAYGYTF. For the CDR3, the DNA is TGTGCCAGCTCACCATCCGATGCCTATGGCTACACCTTC.

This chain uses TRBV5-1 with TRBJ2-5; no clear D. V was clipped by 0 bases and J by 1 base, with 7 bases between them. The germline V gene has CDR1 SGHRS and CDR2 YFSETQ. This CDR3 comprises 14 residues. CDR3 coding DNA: TGCGCCAGCAGCTTGGTCCGCGCCCAAGAGACCCAGTACTTC. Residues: CASSLVRAQETQYF.

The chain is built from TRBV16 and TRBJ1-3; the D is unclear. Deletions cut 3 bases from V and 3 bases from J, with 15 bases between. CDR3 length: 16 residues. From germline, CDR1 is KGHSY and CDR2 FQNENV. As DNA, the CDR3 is TGTGCCAGCAGCCAGTCCCGGACGGCAGATGGAAACACCATATATTTT. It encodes CASSQSRTADGNTIYF. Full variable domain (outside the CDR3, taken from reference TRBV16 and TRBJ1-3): GEEVAQTPKHLVRGEGQKAKLYCAPIKGHSYVFWYQQVLKNEFKFLISFQNENVFDETGMPKERFSAKCLPNSPCSLEIQATKLEDSAVYFCASSQSRTADGNTIYFGEGSWLTVV.

The chain's CDR3 is CASSLPGGNQPQHF. The CDR3 DNA reads TGTGCCAGCAGTTTACCCGGGGGCAATCAGCCCCAGCATTTT. The chain uses TRBV28 and TRBJ1-5; D gene ambiguous. V lost 2 bases and J 2 bases, leaving 7 bases between the germline ends. The length of the CDR3 is 14 residues. Per the germline V gene, CDR1 is MDHEN and CDR2 is SYDVKM.

The DNA for the CDR3 is TGTGCCAGCAGCGTAGGGTCCCAGGTAATTGGGGCCTACAATGAGCAGTTCTTC. It yields the protein CASSVGSQVIGAYNEQFF. The V gene is TRBV9, the J gene TRBJ2-1, with unresolved D. The germline V and J ends were trimmed by 0 bases and 2 bases, with 18 bases remaining between them. The CDR3 runs 18 residues. Germline V CDR1 and CDR2: SGDLS, YYNGEE.

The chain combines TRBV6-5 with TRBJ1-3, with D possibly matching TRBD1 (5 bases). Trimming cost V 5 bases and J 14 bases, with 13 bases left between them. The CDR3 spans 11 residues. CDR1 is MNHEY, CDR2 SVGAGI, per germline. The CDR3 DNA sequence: TGTGCCAGCAGTAGGGACGGGGCCTTATATTTT. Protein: CASSRDGALYF.

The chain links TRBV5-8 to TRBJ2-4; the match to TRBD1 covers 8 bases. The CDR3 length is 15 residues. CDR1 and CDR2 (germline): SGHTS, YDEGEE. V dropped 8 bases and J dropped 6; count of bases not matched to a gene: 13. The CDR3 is CASTLPGTGINIQYF. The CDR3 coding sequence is TGTGCCAGTACCCTTCCCGGGACAGGCATAAACATTCAGTACTTC.

CDR3 in DNA: TGCGCCAGCAGCTTAGGGACAGCTATTAATTCACCCCTCCACTTT. It codes for CASSLGTAINSPLHF. The rearrangement joins TRBV5-1 to TRBJ1-6; TRBD1 agrees at 7 bases. J gave up 6 bases and V 2 bases, and 5 bases lay outside the gene matches. Germline lookup yields CDR1 SGHRS and CDR2 YFSETQ. The CDR3 extends over 15 amino acids.

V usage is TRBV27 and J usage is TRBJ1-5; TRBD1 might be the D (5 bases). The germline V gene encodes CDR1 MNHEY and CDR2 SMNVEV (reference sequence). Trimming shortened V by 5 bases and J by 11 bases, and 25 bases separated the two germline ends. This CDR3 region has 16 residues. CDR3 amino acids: CASSPEGIRNAAAQHF. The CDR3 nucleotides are TGTGCCAGCAGTCCCGAGGGGATTCGGAACGCAGCGGCCCAGCATTTT.

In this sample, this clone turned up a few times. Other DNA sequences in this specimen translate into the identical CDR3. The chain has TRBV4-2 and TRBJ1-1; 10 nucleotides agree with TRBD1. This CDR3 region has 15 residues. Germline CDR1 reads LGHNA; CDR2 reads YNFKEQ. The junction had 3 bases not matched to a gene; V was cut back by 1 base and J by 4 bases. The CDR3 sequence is CASSQARTGGTEAFF. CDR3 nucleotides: TGTGCCAGCAGCCAAGCCCGGACAGGGGGCACTGAAGCTTTCTTT.

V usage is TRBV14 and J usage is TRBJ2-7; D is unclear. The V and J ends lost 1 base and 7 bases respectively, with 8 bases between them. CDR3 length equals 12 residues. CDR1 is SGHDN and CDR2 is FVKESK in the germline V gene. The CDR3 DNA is TGTGCCAGCAGCCAAGTCTTCGGGGAGCAGTACTTC. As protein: CASSQVFGEQYF. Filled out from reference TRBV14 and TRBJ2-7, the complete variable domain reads EAGVTQFPSHSVIEKGQTVTLRCDPISGHDNLYWYRRVMGKEIKFLLHFVKESKQDESGMPNNRFLAERTGGTYSTLKVQPAELEDSGVYFCASSQVFGEQYFGPGTRLTVT.

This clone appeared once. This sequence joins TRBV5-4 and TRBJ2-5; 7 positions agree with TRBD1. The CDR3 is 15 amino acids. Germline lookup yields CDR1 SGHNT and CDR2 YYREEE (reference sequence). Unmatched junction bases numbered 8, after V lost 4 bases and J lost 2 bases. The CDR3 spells CASSLRQGPQETQYF. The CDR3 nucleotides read TGTGCCAGCAGCCTTAGACAGGGCCCTCAAGAGACCCAGTACTTC. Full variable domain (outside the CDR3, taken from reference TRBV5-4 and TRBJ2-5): ETGVTQSPTHLIKTRGQQVTLRCSSQSGHNTVSWYQQALGQGPQFIFQYYREEENGRGNFPPRFSGLQFPNYSSELNVNALELDDSALYLCASSLRQGPQETQYFGPGTRLLVL.

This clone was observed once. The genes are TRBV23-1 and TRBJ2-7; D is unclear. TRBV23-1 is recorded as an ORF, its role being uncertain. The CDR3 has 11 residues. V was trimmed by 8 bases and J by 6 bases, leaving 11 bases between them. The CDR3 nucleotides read TGCGCCAGCGCCCCTAAGGCCGAGCAGTACTTC. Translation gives CASAPKAEQYF.

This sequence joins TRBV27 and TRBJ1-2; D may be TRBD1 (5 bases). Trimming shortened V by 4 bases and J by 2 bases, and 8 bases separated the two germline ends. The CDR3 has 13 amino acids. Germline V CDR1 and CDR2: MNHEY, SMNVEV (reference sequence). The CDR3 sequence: CASSYRGNYGYTF. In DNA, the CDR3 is TGTGCCAGCAGTTATAGGGGAAACTATGGCTACACCTTC.

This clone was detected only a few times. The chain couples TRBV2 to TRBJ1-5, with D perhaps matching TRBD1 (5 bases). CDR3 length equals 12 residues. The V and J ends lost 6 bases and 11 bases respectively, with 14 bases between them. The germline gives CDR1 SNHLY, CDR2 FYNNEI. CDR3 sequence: CASREGPLAQHF. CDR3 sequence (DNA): TGTGCCAGCAGGGAGGGGCCTCTCGCCCAGCATTTT.

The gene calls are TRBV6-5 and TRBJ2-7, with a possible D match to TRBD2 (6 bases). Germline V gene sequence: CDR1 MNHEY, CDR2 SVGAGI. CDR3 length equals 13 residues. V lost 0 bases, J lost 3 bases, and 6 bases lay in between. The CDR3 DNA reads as TGTGCCAGCAGTTACTCGCGGGGCTACGAGCAGTACTTC. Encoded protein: CASSYSRGYEQYF.

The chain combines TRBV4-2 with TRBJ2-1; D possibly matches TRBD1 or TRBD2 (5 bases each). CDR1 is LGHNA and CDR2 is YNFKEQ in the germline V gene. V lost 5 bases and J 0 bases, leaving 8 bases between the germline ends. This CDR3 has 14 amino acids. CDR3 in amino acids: CASSGGSSYNEQFF. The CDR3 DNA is TGTGCCAGCAGCGGGGGTAGCTCCTACAATGAGCAGTTCTTC.

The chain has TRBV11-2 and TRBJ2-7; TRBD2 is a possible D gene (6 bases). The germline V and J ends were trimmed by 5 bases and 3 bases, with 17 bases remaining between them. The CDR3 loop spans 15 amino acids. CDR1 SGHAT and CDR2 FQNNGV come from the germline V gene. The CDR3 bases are TGTGCCAGCAGCCTCAACCCCGGGACTGTCTACGAGCAGTACTTC. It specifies CASSLNPGTVYEQYF.

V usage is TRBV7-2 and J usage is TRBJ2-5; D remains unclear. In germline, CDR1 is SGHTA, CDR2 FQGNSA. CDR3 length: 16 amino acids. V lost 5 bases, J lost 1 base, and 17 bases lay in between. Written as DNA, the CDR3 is TGTGCCAGCAGCCCCTATTCCGCAGACTTCCAAGAGACCCAGTACTTC. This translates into CASSPYSADFQETQYF.

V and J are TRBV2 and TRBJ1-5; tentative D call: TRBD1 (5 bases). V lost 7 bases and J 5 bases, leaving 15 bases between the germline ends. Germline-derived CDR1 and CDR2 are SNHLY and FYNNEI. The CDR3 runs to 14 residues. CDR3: CASTREGRDQPQHF. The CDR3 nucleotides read TGTGCCAGCACCCGCGAGGGGCGGGATCAGCCCCAGCATTTT. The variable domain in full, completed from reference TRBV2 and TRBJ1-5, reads EPEVTQTPSHQVTQMGQEVILRCVPISNHLYFYWYRQILGQKVEFLVSFYNNEISEKSEIFDDQFSVERPDGSNFTLKIRSTKLEDSAMYFCASTREGRDQPQHFGDGTRLSIL.

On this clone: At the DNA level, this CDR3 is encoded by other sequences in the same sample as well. In nucleotides, the CDR3 is TGCGCCAGCAGCTCGCAGGGGAACACTGAAGCTTTCTTT. This gives the protein CASSSQGNTEAFF. V usage is TRBV5-1 and J usage is TRBJ1-1, with D possibly matching TRBD1 (5 bases). This CDR3 has 13 amino acids. V lost 3 bases to trimming and J lost 1 base, with 7 bases between them. Germline CDR1 is SGHRS and CDR2 is YFSETQ.

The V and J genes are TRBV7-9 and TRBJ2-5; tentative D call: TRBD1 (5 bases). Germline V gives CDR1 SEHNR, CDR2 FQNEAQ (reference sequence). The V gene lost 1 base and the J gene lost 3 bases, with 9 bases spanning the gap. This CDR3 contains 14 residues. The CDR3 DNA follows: TGTGCCAGCAGCTTAGGGGGCAGCAAAGAGACCCAGTACTTC. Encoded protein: CASSLGGSKETQYF.